The clone carrying this T cell receptor (beta chain) was detected ten times or more. The sample is drawn from a study of blood T cells in healthy people across ages. Primed by a sample-barcoded 5' primer and a J-beta primer mix, a second PCR proceeded for roughly 6 to 12 cycles. TCRdb itself ran the 5' RACE reads through MiXCR, one entry per CDR3 protein. This sample carries 600,000 or so distinct CDR3 sequences, roughly 30% of them seen once, and the ten largest clones take about a sixth. Germline values: CDR1 SGHVS, CDR2 FNYEAQ. The CDR3 is 15 amino acids. V dropped 3 bases and J dropped 0 bases, with 9 bases sitting between them.

This chain joins TRBV7-6 and TRBJ2-1, with unresolved D. The clonotype originates from a woman over 75 in good health. Sequenced sample: blood. CDR3 nucleotide sequence: TGTGCCAGCAGCTTCCTAAAGAACTCCTACAATGAGCAGTTCTTC. This codes for CASSFLKNSYNEQFF.